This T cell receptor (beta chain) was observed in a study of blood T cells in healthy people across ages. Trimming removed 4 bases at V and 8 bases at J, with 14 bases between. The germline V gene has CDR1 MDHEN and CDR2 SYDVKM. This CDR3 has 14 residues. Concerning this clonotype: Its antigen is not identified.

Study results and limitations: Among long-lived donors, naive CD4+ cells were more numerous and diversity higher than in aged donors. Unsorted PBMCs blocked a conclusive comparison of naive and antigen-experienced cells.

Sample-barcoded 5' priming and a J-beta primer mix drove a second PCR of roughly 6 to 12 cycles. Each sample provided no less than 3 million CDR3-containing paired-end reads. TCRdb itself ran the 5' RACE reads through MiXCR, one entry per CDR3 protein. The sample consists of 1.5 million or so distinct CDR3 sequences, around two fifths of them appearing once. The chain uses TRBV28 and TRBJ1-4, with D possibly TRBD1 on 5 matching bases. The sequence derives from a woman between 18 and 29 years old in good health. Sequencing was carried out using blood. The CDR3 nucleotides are TGTGCCAGCAGTTCTCCGGGACCGAACGAAAAACTGTTTTTT. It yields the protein CASSSPGPNEKLFF.